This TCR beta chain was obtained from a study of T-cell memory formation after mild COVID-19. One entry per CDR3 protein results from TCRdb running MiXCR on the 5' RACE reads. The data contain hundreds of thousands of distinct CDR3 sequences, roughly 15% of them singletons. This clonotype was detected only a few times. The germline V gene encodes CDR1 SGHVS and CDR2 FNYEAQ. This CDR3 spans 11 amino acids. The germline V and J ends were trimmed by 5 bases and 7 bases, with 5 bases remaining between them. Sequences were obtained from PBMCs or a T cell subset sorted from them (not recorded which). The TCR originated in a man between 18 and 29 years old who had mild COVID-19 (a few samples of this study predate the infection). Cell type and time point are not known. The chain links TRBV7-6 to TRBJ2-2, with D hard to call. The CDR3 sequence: CASSAYGELFF. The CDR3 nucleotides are TGTGCCAGCAGCGCCTACGGGGAGCTGTTTTTT.